This T cell receptor beta chain appears in the sequencing data of a study of blood T cell repertoires in COVID-19. The CDR3 length is 13 residues. V shed 6 bases, J shed 6 bases, and the junction held 6 bases outside the gene matches. Germline CDR1 is MNHEY and CDR2 is SVGAGI. Original processing methods: It was from reference gene primer amplification that nucleated cell counts were estimated. Sequenced by immunoSEQ multiplex PCR; TCRdb stores in-frame clones only, minus some. The V and J calls and the clone size are those of that table, but D and trimming were determined from the DNA. This table has roughly 140,000 clones, around 74% appearing once.

This receptor was taken from a woman aged 80 or older with acute or convalescent COVID-19. What was sequenced was peripheral blood. The gene calls are TRBV6-5 and TRBJ1-1, with TRBD1 matching 8 bases. The CDR3 DNA reads as TGTGCCAGCAGGGGGACAGGCACATCTGAAGCTTTCTTT. Its translation is CASRGTGTSEAFF.